The 28 T cell receptor beta chains below all came from one sample that was sequenced in a study of T cells after yellow fever vaccination. MiXCR was run by TCRdb on the 5' RACE reads, yielding one entry per CDR3 protein. This table holds around 320,000 distinct CDR3 sequences, approximately 12% found once. The source material was CD4+ T cells sorted from PBMCs, sampled 45 days after the yellow fever booster vaccination. Receptor source: a man between 18 and 29 years old who received the YFV17D yellow fever vaccine.

J is TRBJ1-1 and V is TRBV12-3 or TRBV12-4; 7 bases fit TRBD1. CDR3 size: 15 residues. V was pared by 6 bases and J by 4 bases, with 11 bases of the junction left unmatched. CDR3 in DNA: TGTGCCAGCAGCCCCGACAGGGAAGCAATCACTGAAGCTTTCTTT. Translating gives CASSPDREAITEAFF.

This clonotype showed up many times. This sequence joins TRBV5-1 and TRBJ2-3, with 13 bases matching TRBD2. The CDR3 covers 16 residues. Germline V lookup: CDR1 SGHRS, CDR2 YFSETQ. The V segment lost 1 base and the J segment 8 bases; nucleotides outside the gene matches: 7. CDR3 in amino acids: CASSLYTSGGAITQYF. Here the CDR3 DNA reads TGCGCCAGCAGCTTGTATACTAGCGGGGGGGCAATTACGCAGTATTTT. Looking up the rest from reference TRBV5-1 and TRBJ2-3 gives the full variable domain: KAGVTQTPRYLIKTRGQQVTLSCSPISGHRSVSWYQQTPGQGLQFLFEYFSETQRNKGNFPGRFSGRQFSNSRSEMNVSTLELGDSALYLCASSLYTSGGAITQYFGPGTRLTVL.

This clonotype was detected a few times. The chain links TRBV18 to TRBJ1-5; 9 bases are a match to TRBD1. V was clipped by 4 bases and J by 1 base; unmatched bases: 5. Germline V gives CDR1 KGHSH, CDR2 LQKENI. The CDR3 is made up of 16 amino acids. CDR3 bases: TGTGCCAGCTCACTGACAGGGGGAGGAAGCAATCAGCCCCAGCATTTT. This gives the protein CASSLTGGGSNQPQHF. The whole variable domain, remainder taken from reference TRBV18 and TRBJ1-5, is NAGVMQNPRHLVRRRGQEARLRCSPMKGHSHVYWYRQLPEEGLKFMVYLQKENIIDESGMPKERFSAEFPKEGPSILRIQQVVRGDSAAYFCASSLTGGGSNQPQHFGDGTRLSIL.

This clonotype was counted a few times. The chain employs TRBV5-1 and TRBJ1-1; perhaps TRBD1 as D (5 bases). V gave up 0 bases and J gave up 5 bases, with 17 bases separating them. The CDR3 runs to 16 residues. CDR1 and CDR2 from the germline V gene are SGHRS and YFSETQ. CDR3 sequence (DNA): TGCGCCAGCAGCTTGGCCGTCGGACAAACGGGGACTGAAGCTTTCTTT. Translating gives CASSLAVGQTGTEAFF. Using reference TRBV5-1 and TRBJ1-1 for the parts outside the CDR3, the full variable domain is KAGVTQTPRYLIKTRGQQVTLSCSPISGHRSVSWYQQTPGQGLQFLFEYFSETQRNKGNFPGRFSGRQFSNSRSEMNVSTLELGDSALYLCASSLAVGQTGTEAFFGQGTRLTVV.

This clonotype has a count of ten or more. J is TRBJ1-4 and V is TRBV6-2 or TRBV6-3; maybe TRBD1 (6 bases). Deletions cut 8 bases from V and 4 bases from J, with 11 bases between. CDR3 size: 13 residues. Looked up from germline, CDR1 is MNHEY and CDR2 is SVGEGT. CDR3 bases: TGTGCCAGCGGAGGACAGTATAATGAAAAACTGTTTTTT. Residues: CASGGQYNEKLFF.

The chain combines TRBV7-9 with TRBJ2-7, with 9 bases aligning to TRBD2. V was clipped by 3 bases and J by 7 bases; unmatched bases: 4. Germline V gene sequence: CDR1 SEHNR, CDR2 FQNEAQ (reference sequence). The CDR3 contains 13 residues. CDR3 coding DNA: TGTGCCAGCAGCTTTGCGGGGGGGAATGAGCAGTACTTC. Translation gives CASSFAGGNEQYF.

This chain joins TRBV7-2 and TRBJ1-6, with D possibly matching TRBD1 (5 bases). Germline CDR1 SGHTA, CDR2 FQGNSA. The V end lost 6 bases, the J end lost 7 bases, and 19 bases lay between the germline ends. The CDR3 covers 16 residues. The CDR3 spells CASSPRRQGKNSPLHF. DNA of the CDR3: TGTGCCAGCAGTCCACGCCGCCAGGGAAAGAATTCACCCCTCCACTTT.

The gene calls are TRBV18 and TRBJ2-1; 10 bases match TRBD2. The CDR3 spans 16 residues. Germline V gives CDR1 KGHSH, CDR2 LQKENI. The V segment lost 8 bases and the J segment 9 bases; nucleotides outside the gene matches: 16. The CDR3 coding sequence is TGTGCCAGCCCCTCCGAAGCGGGGGGGCCGGTTGGTGAGCAGTTCTTC. Translation: CASPSEAGGPVGEQFF.

In this sample, this clonotype turned up a few times. The chain is built from TRBV20-1 and TRBJ2-1; D is unresolved. The ends were cut back, 3 bases at V and 4 bases at J, with 7 bases in the middle. This CDR3 comprises 12 residues. Germline CDR1 reads DFQATT; CDR2 reads SNEGSKA (reference sequence). CDR3 bases: TGCAGTGCTAGGGTCGGATACAATGAGCAGTTCTTC. Encoded protein: CSARVGYNEQFF.

This clonotype appeared a few times. This chain joins TRBV7-2 and TRBJ2-4; D unresolved. CDR3 size: 16 residues. Germline V gene data show CDR1 as SGHTA and CDR2 as FQGNSA. The ends were cut back, 2 bases at V and 1 base at J, with 12 bases in the middle. The chain's CDR3 is CASSLSMRSAKNIQYF. CDR3 nucleotide sequence: TGTGCCAGCAGCTTATCTATGCGTTCGGCCAAAAACATTCAGTACTTC.

This clonotype was seen only a few times. The chain combines TRBV6-5 with TRBJ1-2; no firm D call. V lost 6 bases to trimming and J lost 7 bases, with 18 bases between them. The CDR3 has 14 amino acids. In germline, CDR1 is MNHEY, CDR2 SVGAGI. The CDR3 region has the DNA TGTGCCAGCAGACGTGGCAGAGGGTCTGGTGGCTACACCTTC. This codes for CASRRGRGSGGYTF.

This clonotype was observed many times. The chain links TRBV6-5 to TRBJ1-1, with 7 bases that match TRBD1. From germline, CDR1 is MNHEY and CDR2 SVGAGI. V lost 6 bases and J lost 1; bases outside the gene matches: 5. The CDR3 has 14 residues. The CDR3 DNA is TGTGCCAGCAGCTACAGGGGCTGGAACACTGAAGCTTTCTTT. It codes for CASSYRGWNTEAFF.

This clonotype was seen repeatedly, ten times or more. The chain links TRBV7-3 to TRBJ2-2; D gene ambiguous. The germline V and J ends were trimmed by 2 bases and 6 bases, with 10 bases remaining between them. CDR3 length: 14 amino acids. The V gene's germline CDR1 is SGHTA and CDR2 FQGTGA. Here the CDR3 DNA reads TGTGCCAGCAGCTTAGCCGGACCCTCCGGGGAGCTGTTTTTT. Protein: CASSLAGPSGELFF.

V and J are TRBV11-2 and TRBJ1-2; 7 nucleotides line up with TRBD1. The CDR3 loop spans 13 amino acids. Trimming at V came to 0 bases and at J to 13 bases, leaving 8 bases not matched to a gene. Germline V gene data show CDR1 as SGHAT and CDR2 as FQNNGV. The CDR3 DNA follows: TGTGCCAGCAGCTTAGACAGACAGGGCCCCAGCACCTTC. It yields the protein CASSLDRQGPSTF.

This clonotype has a handful of counts. The V call is TRBV29-1, the J call TRBJ2-3; TRBD2 matches at 14 bases. Per germline, CDR1 SQVTM and CDR2 ANQGSEA. The CDR3 consists of 19 residues. Germline trimming cut 6 bases from V and 5 bases from J; bases unmatched to any gene: 19. This CDR3 reads CSVKRTQGLAGGPGDTQYF. As DNA, the CDR3 is TGCAGCGTCAAAAGGACGCAAGGACTAGCGGGGGGCCCGGGAGATACGCAGTATTTT.

Ten or more counts support this clonotype. The chain is built from TRBV4-2 and TRBJ2-2; no firm D call. This CDR3 has 15 amino acids. The ends were cut back, 4 bases at V and 0 bases at J, with 9 bases in the middle. Germline loops: CDR1 LGHNA, CDR2 YNFKEQ. As DNA, the CDR3 is TGTGCCAGCAGCCTTCGACACACGAACACCGGGGAGCTGTTTTTT. Its protein product is CASSLRHTNTGELFF.

V usage is TRBV18 and J usage is TRBJ2-1, with D uncertain. CDR3 size: 14 residues. Looked up from germline, CDR1 is KGHSH and CDR2 is LQKENI. V was shortened by 3 bases and J by 2 bases, with 8 bases between the two germline ends. CDR3 nucleotides: TGTGCCAGCTCACCGATTCGGGCCTACAATGAGCAGTTCTTC. This translates into CASSPIRAYNEQFF. The full variable domain, completed using reference TRBV18 and TRBJ2-1, is NAGVMQNPRHLVRRRGQEARLRCSPMKGHSHVYWYRQLPEEGLKFMVYLQKENIIDESGMPKERFSAEFPKEGPSILRIQQVVRGDSAAYFCASSPIRAYNEQFFGPGTRLTVL.

There are a few counts of this clonotype. The gene calls are TRBV29-1 and TRBJ2-3; D gene uncertain. This CDR3 is 12 amino acids long. V was shortened by 7 bases and J by 0 bases, with 8 bases between the two germline ends. The germline gives CDR1 SQVTM, CDR2 ANQGSEA. The DNA for the CDR3 is TGCAGCGGACAACCTAGCACAGATACGCAGTATTTT. Amino acids: CSGQPSTDTQYF.

The chain employs TRBV2 and TRBJ2-3; perhaps D is TRBD1 or TRBD2 (6 bases each). There are 16 residues in the CDR3. Germline values: CDR1 SNHLY, CDR2 FYNNEI. Trimming stripped 8 bases from V and 0 bases from J, with 18 bases between. CDR3 sequence reads: CASSGETGFSTDTQYF. CDR3 sequence (DNA): TGTGCCAGCTCGGGGGAGACAGGCTTTAGCACAGATACGCAGTATTTT.

This clonotype appeared a few times. The chain links TRBV28 to TRBJ1-1; D gene ambiguous. The germline V gene has CDR1 MDHEN and CDR2 SYDVKM. This CDR3 has 14 amino acids. V lost 5 bases to trimming and J lost 4 bases, with 14 bases between them. CDR3 residues: CASSTREWGTEAFF. DNA of the CDR3: TGTGCCAGCAGTACGAGGGAGTGGGGCACTGAAGCTTTCTTT.

This clonotype was seen many times. The chain couples TRBV6-2 or TRBV6-3 to TRBJ1-4, with D perhaps matching TRBD1 (5 bases). The CDR3 has 12 residues. The V and J ends lost 4 bases and 9 bases respectively, with 9 bases between them. Germline CDR1 and CDR2: MNHEY and SVGEGT. The CDR3 here is CASSSQGKKLFF. The DNA for the CDR3 is TGTGCCAGCAGTTCGCAGGGAAAAAAACTGTTTTTT.

This clonotype was seen a few times. V gene TRBV4-2 combines with J gene TRBJ1-1; 7 positions agree with TRBD1. The CDR3 extends over 14 amino acids. Germline V gene data show CDR1 as LGHNA and CDR2 as YNFKEQ. Trimming at V came to 6 bases and at J to 1 base, leaving 5 bases not matched to a gene. This chain's CDR3 is CASSIQGTNTEAFF. In DNA form, the CDR3 reads TGTGCCAGCAGTATACAGGGGACGAACACTGAAGCTTTCTTT.

The chain couples TRBV7-2 to TRBJ2-1; no definite D call. Per the germline V gene, CDR1 is SGHTA and CDR2 is FQGNSA. V was clipped by 1 base and J by 5 bases, with 6 bases between them. The CDR3 totals 13 residues. CDR3 DNA sequence: TGTGCCAGCAGCTTAGTCGCAGACAATGAGCAGTTCTTC. This translates into CASSLVADNEQFF.

At least ten counts were recorded for this clonotype. The chain uses TRBV20-1 and TRBJ2-1, with 9 bases identical to TRBD2. The CDR3 loop spans 15 amino acids. The V and J ends lost 4 bases and 5 bases, in that order; junction bases with no gene match: 9. The germline CDR1 and CDR2 sequences are DFQATT and SNEGSKA (reference sequence). CDR3 nucleotide sequence: TGCAGTGCTAAGCCCCCGGGACTAGCCCACAATGAGCAGTTCTTC. This sequence encodes CSAKPPGLAHNEQFF.

This clonotype was seen at least ten times. The gene calls are TRBV5-1 and TRBJ2-3; 7 bases map to TRBD1. Trimming at V came to 10 bases and at J to 0 bases, leaving 11 bases not matched to a gene. The CDR3 is 15 residues long. CDR1 is SGHRS and CDR2 is YFSETQ in the germline V gene. The CDR3 DNA reads as TGCGCCGGACGACCGACGGGACAGAGCACAGATACGCAGTATTTT. Translated: CAGRPTGQSTDTQYF.

This clonotype was seen a few times. The V and J genes are TRBV6-5 and TRBJ1-4, with D tentatively TRBD1 (5 bases). CDR1 and CDR2 from the germline V gene are MNHEY and SVGAGI. The CDR3 runs to 15 residues. V was cut by 5 bases and J by 0 bases, with 10 bases left in between. The CDR3 nucleotides read TGTGCCAGCAGTGACCCAGGGTCAACTAATGAAAAACTGTTTTTT. Protein sequence: CASSDPGSTNEKLFF.

This clonotype was counted between two and nine times. This sequence joins TRBV9 and TRBJ2-2; no clear D gene. Trimming cost V 0 bases and J 6 bases, with 9 bases left between them. The CDR3 contains 14 residues. CDR1 and CDR2 (germline): SGDLS, YYNGEE. This CDR3 is CASSVGAEPGELFF. CDR3 DNA: TGTGCCAGCAGCGTAGGGGCGGAACCCGGGGAGCTGTTTTTT.

CDR3 bases: TGCGCCAGCAGTGACCCCGGCGGGGGCCAAGAGACCCAGTACTTC. This translates into CASSDPGGGQETQYF. The chain recombines TRBV10-2 with TRBJ2-5; TRBD2 agrees at 7 bases. CDR1 and CDR2 (germline): WSHSY, SAAADI. The V and J ends lost 3 bases and 1 base, in that order; junction bases with no gene match: 5. CDR3 size: 15 residues.